Sequencing of this TCR beta chain was carried out in a study of regulatory T cells in long-lasting Graves disease. Overall study results and limits: The analysis examined peripheral blood only and excluded thyroid tissue. The sample size was small, and this may have reduced accuracy.

In this sample, this clonotype turned up a few times. Its antigen remains unidentified. Arm-PCR of CDR3 regions and iRepertoire HTBI primers were used to build TCR beta libraries. TCRdb passed the multiplex PCR reads through MiXCR, listing each CDR3 protein once. The data hold hundreds of thousands of distinct CDR3 sequences, with 15% to 20% observed a single time. Time point specified: newly diagnosed GD, antithyroid drugs for less than 3 months. Following extraction of RNA from PBMCs, that RNA was used to make the TCR library. The data also belong to a second study, concerning T cells in Graves' hyperthyroidism and ophthalmopathy. From that second work: These patients, aged 18 to 65, had recently diagnosed hyperthyroidism lasting under 2 months. Carried out on the TCR CDR3, a first-round RT-PCR used the HTBI primer set.

The TCR sequence derives from a young woman with Graves disease. This specimen consisted of peripheral blood mononuclear cells (PBMCs), obtained at new diagnosis, from a patient treated with antithyroid drugs.

The CDR3 is CAIRPGPTEAFF. Here the CDR3 DNA reads TGTGCCATCAGACCGGGCCCTACTGAAGCTTTCTTT. The genes are TRBV10-3 and TRBJ1-1; no clear D. In germline, CDR1 is ENHRY, CDR2 SYGVKD. The CDR3 runs 12 residues. Trimming shortened V by 6 bases and J by 5 bases, and 10 bases separated the two germline ends.